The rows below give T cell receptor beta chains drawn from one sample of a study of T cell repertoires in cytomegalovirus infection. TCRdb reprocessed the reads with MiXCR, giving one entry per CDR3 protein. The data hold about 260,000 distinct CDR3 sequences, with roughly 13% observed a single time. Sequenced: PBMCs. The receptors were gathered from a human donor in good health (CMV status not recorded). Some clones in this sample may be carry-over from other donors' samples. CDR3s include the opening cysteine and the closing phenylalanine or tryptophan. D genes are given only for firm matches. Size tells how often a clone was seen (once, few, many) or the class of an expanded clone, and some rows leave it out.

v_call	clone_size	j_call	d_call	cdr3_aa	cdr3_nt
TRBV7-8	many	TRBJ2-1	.	CASSFGRYQRNEQFF	TGTGCCAGCAGCTTCGGGCGGTATCAACGGAATGAGCAGTTCTTC
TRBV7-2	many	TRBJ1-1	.	CASSYRTDTEAFF	TGTGCCAGCAGCTACCGGACAGACACTGAAGCTTTCTTT
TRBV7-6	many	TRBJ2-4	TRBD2	CASSPTAPGGLAKNIQYF	TGTGCCAGCAGCCCTACTGCCCCGGGGGGACTAGCCAAAAACATTCAGTACTTC
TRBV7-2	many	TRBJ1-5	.	CASSLEDSNQPQHF	TGTGCCAGCAGCTTGGAGGACAGCAATCAGCCCCAGCATTTT
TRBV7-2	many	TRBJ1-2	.	CASSLGGRDGYTF	TGTGCCAGCAGCTTGGGGGGGCGCGATGGCTACACCTTC
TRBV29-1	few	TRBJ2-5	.	CSVPTGSETQYF	TGCAGCGTTCCGACAGGATCAGAGACCCAGTACTTC
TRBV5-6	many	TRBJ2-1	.	CASSFGGSYNEQFF	TGTGCCAGCAGCTTCGGCGGATCCTACAATGAGCAGTTCTTC
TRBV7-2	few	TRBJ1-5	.	CASSLAAPQPQHF	TGTGCCAGCAGCTTAGCAGCCCCACAGCCCCAGCATTTT
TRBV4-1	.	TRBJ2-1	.	CASSQDEGSYNEQFF	TGCGCCAGCAGCCAAGATGAGGGATCCTACAATGAGCAGTTCTTC
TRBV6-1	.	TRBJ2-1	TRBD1	CASSYGTGAIEQFF	TGTGCCAGCAGTTACGGGACAGGGGCCATAGAGCAGTTCTTC
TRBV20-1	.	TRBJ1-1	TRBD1	CTRGTEAFF	TGCACCAGGGGGACTGAAGCTTTCTTT
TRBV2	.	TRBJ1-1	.	CASRLDRSEAFF	TGTGCCAGCAGACTTGACAGGTCTGAAGCTTTCTTT
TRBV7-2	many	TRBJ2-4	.	CASGGSKNIQYF	TGTGCCAGCGGGGGGAGCAAAAACATTCAGTACTTC
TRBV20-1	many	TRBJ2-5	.	CSGETGTPETQYF	TGCAGTGGGGAGACCGGGACACCAGAGACCCAGTACTTC
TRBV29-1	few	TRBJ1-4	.	CSVEIEKLFF	TGCAGCGTTGAGATTGAAAAACTGTTTTTT
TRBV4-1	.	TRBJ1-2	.	CASSLGPLQLLQGYTF	TGCGCCAGCAGCTTGGGACCTCTACAACTCCTGCAGGGCTACACCTTC
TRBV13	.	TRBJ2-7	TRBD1	CASSLFGQGAIYEQYF	TGTGCCAGCAGCTTATTCGGACAGGGGGCTATCTACGAGCAGTACTTC
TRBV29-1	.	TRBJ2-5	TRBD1	CSVEGTGGAETQYF	TGCAGCGTAGAGGGGACAGGGGGCGCAGAGACCCAGTACTTC
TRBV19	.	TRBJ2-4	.	CASSGRPEVNIQYF	TGTGCCAGTAGTGGGAGACCTGAAGTAAACATTCAGTACTTC
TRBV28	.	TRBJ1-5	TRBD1	CASRPTGTGGYQPQHF	TGTGCCAGCAGGCCCACCGGGACAGGGGGCTATCAGCCCCAGCATTTT
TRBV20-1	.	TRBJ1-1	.	CSARDGALNTEAFF	TGCAGTGCTAGAGATGGAGCGTTGAACACTGAAGCTTTCTTT
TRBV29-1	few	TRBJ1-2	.	CSVAGPNYGYTF	TGCAGCGTTGCAGGGCCCAACTATGGCTACACCTTC
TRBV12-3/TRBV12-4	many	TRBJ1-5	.	CASSSVGTQPQHF	TGTGCCAGCAGTTCCGTGGGGACTCAGCCCCAGCATTTT
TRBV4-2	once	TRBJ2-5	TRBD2	CASSQGLALETQYF	TGTGCCAGCAGCCAGGGACTAGCGTTGGAGACCCAGTACTTC
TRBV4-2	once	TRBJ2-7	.	CASSQGGVGLEQYF	TGTGCCAGCAGCCAAGGCGGAGTGGGTCTCGAGCAGTACTTC
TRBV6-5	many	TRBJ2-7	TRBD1	CASSRYRGYEQYF	TGTGCCAGCAGTCGATACAGGGGCTACGAGCAGTACTTC
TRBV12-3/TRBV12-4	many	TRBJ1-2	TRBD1	CASREGQLYGYTF	TGTGCCAGCAGGGAGGGACAGCTCTATGGCTACACCTTC
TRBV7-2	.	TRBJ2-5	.	CASSSYPGTQETQYF	TGTGCCAGCAGCTCGTACCCCGGGACACAAGAGACCCAGTACTTC
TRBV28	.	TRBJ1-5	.	CATPRGGVSNQPQHF	TGTGCCACACCACGGGGAGGGGTAAGCAATCAGCCCCAGCATTTT
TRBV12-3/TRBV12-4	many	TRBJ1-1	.	CASSVADNTEAFF	TGTGCCAGCAGTGTGGCAGATAACACTGAAGCTTTCTTT
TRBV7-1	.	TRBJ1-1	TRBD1	CASSPRTGRTEAFF	TGTGCCAGCAGCCCAAGGACAGGGCGGACTGAAGCTTTCTTT
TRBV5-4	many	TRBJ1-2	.	CASSLLGVDYGYTF	TGTGCCAGCAGCTTGTTAGGGGTCGACTATGGCTACACCTTC
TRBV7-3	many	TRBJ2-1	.	CASSPTRLVVGDDEQFF	TGTGCCAGCAGCCCGACCCGACTAGTAGTTGGGGATGATGAGCAGTTCTTC
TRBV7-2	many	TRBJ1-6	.	CASSQGRASPLHF	TGTGCCAGCAGCCAGGGCAGGGCTTCACCCCTCCACTTT
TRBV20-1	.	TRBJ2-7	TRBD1	CSATGTGEHEQYF	TGCAGTGCCACCGGGACAGGGGAACACGAGCAGTACTTC
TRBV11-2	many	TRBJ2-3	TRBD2	CASSLGSGGANSYTQYF	TGTGCCAGCAGCTTGGGTAGCGGGGGGGCTAATTCGTATACGCAGTATTTT
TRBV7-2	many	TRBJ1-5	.	CASSPFSGNNQPQHF	TGTGCCAGCAGCCCCTTCTCGGGAAACAATCAGCCCCAGCATTTT
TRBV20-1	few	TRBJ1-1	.	CSARQYNSVPEAFF	TGCAGTGCTAGGCAATACAATTCGGTCCCTGAAGCTTTCTTT
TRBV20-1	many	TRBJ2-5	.	CSARDSGPSRGETQYF	TGCAGTGCTAGAGATAGCGGCCCTAGCCGCGGAGAGACCCAGTACTTC
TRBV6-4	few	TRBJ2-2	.	CASSEANTGELFF	TGTGCCAGCAGTGAAGCGAACACCGGGGAGCTGTTTTTT
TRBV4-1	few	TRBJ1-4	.	CASSQVGLSNEKLFF	TGCGCCAGCAGCCAAGTCGGGTTATCTAATGAAAAACTGTTTTTT
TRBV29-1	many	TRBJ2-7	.	CSVEDASNSYEQYF	TGCAGCGTTGAAGATGCAAGCAACTCCTACGAGCAGTACTTC
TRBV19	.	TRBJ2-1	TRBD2	CASTGRGGRSEQFF	TGTGCCAGTACTGGTCGCGGGGGGCGGAGTGAGCAGTTCTTC
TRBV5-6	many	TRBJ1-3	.	CASSLGDIGNTIYF	TGTGCCAGCAGCTTGGGGGATATTGGAAACACCATATATTTT
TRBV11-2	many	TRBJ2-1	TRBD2	CASSPGRGGGNNEQFF	TGTGCCAGCAGCCCCGGGAGGGGCGGGGGAAACAATGAGCAGTTCTTC
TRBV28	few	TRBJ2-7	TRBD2	CASSFGLAGGYEQYF	TGTGCCAGCAGTTTCGGACTAGCGGGAGGCTACGAGCAGTACTTC
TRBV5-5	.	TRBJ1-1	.	CASSTQGLTAFF	TGTGCCAGCAGCACCCAGGGTTTGACGGCTTTCTTT